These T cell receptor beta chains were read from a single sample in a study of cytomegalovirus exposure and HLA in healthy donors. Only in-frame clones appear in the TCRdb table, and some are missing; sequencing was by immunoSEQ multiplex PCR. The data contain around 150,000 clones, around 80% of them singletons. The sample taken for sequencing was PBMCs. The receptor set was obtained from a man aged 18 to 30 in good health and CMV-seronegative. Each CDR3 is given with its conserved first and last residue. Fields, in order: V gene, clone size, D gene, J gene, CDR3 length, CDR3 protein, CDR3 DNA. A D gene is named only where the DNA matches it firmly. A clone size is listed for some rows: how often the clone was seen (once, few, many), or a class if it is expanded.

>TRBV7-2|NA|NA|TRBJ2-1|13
CASGTLSYNEQFF
TGTGCCAGTGGGACTCTCTCCTACAATGAGCAGTTCTTC
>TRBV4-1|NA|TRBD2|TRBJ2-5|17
CASSRGTSGGAQETQYF
TGCGCCAGCAGCCGGGGAACTAGCGGGGGGGCACAAGAGACCCAGTACTTC
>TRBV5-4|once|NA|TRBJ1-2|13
CASSLETAYGYTF
TGTGCCAGCAGCTTGGAAACAGCCTATGGCTACACCTTC
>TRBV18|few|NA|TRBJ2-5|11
CASGAGETQYF
TGTGCCAGCGGGGCCGGGGAGACCCAGTACTTC
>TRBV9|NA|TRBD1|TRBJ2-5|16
CASSKGQGRGWETQYF
TGTGCCAGCAGCAAGGGACAGGGGAGAGGATGGGAGACCCAGTACTTC
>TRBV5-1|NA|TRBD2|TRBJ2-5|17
CASSLAASGGARETQYF
TGCGCCAGCAGCTTGGCGGCTAGCGGGGGGGCGAGGGAGACCCAGTACTTC
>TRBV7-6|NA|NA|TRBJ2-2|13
CASSLSGAGELFF
TGTGCCAGCAGCTTATCGGGAGCCGGGGAGCTGTTTTTT
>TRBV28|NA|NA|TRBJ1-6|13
CASTLSGNSPLHF
TGTGCCAGCACCCTCTCGGGAAATTCACCCCTCCACTTT
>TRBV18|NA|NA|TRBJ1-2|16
CASSDRSTLANYGYTF
TGTGCCAGCTCAGACAGGAGTACTCTAGCTAACTATGGCTACACCTTC
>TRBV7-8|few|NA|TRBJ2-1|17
CASSLGPLAGANNEQFF
TGTGCCAGCAGCTTAGGGCCTTTGGCAGGGGCAAACAATGAGCAGTTCTTC
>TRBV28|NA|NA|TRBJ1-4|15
CASSPTTGFGEKLFF
TGTGCCAGCAGTCCTACAACAGGGTTTGGGGAAAAACTGTTTTTT
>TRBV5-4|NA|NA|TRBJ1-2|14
CASSLGVEAYGYTF
TGTGCCAGCAGCTTGGGGGTCGAGGCCTATGGCTACACCTTC
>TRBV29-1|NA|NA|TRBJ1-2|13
CSVVGTGLVGYTF
TGCAGCGTTGTCGGCACAGGGTTGGTTGGCTACACCTTC
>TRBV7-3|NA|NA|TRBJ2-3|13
CASSLGATDTQYF
TGTGCCAGCAGCTTGGGGGCCACAGATACGCAGTATTTT